One sample yielded the 10 T cell receptor beta chains listed below, sequenced in a study of identical twins. TCRdb processed the 5' RACE reads anew with MiXCR; each CDR3 protein has one entry. The sample contains 1.5 million or so distinct CDR3 sequences, roughly 35% of which appear only once. The sequenced sample consisted of cord blood. The receptors were gathered from a newborn girl in good health.

The J gene is TRBJ1-1, the V gene TRBV29-1, with TRBD1 as a possible D gene (5 bases). The ends were cut back, 3 bases at V and 1 base at J, with 18 bases in the middle. CDR3 length equals 16 residues. CDR1 SQVTM and CDR2 ANQGSEA come from the germline V gene. The CDR3 protein is CSVDRGRAVGNTEAFF. CDR3 DNA sequence: TGCAGCGTTGACCGCGGCAGGGCCGTGGGGAACACTGAAGCTTTCTTT.

The chain couples TRBV27 to TRBJ1-2; D may be TRBD1 (5 bases). Germline V gene data show CDR1 as MNHEY and CDR2 as SMNVEV (reference sequence). The CDR3 loop spans 15 amino acids. V was cut by 6 bases and J by 0 bases, with 14 bases left in between. DNA for the CDR3: TGTGCCAGCAGGAGCGGGACGGAAGCTAACTATGGCTACACCTTC. Protein product: CASRSGTEANYGYTF.

The chain couples TRBV10-3 to TRBJ2-1; 10 bases are shared with TRBD2. Germline CDR1 is ENHRY and CDR2 is SYGVKD. V lost 10 bases and J lost 8; bases outside the gene matches: 20. The CDR3 covers 17 residues. DNA for the CDR3: TGTGCCACCGCTGGAGATCTAGCGGGGGTTTCTGACGATGAGCAGTTCTTC. Translating gives CATAGDLAGVSDDEQFF.

This clonotype was detected ten times or more. CDR3 amino acids: CSARRPMNTEAFF. As DNA, the CDR3 is TGCAGTGCTAGAAGACCGATGAACACTGAAGCTTTCTTT. The V and J genes are TRBV20-1 and TRBJ1-1, with D uncertain. This CDR3 is built from 13 residues. The germline V and J ends were trimmed by 2 bases and 0 bases, with 7 bases remaining between them. The germline gives CDR1 DFQATT, CDR2 SNEGSKA (reference sequence).

This clonotype was picked up a small number of times. In nucleotides, the CDR3 is TGCAGTGCTGGCGAGAGGTGGGGGAGCTACACTGAAGCTTTCTTT. This sequence encodes CSAGERWGSYTEAFF. The chain employs TRBV20-1 and TRBJ1-1; weak D call: TRBD1 (5 bases). This CDR3 is built from 15 residues. CDR1 is DFQATT and CDR2 is SNEGSKA in the germline V gene (reference sequence). The V and J ends lost 5 bases and 3 bases respectively, with 19 bases between them.

The chain has TRBV20-1 and TRBJ1-5, with TRBD1 identical over 9 bases. This CDR3 spans 16 amino acids. The V gene end was trimmed by 0 bases and the J gene end by 7 bases; junction bases not matched to a gene: 10. CDR1 is DFQATT and CDR2 is SNEGSKA in the germline V gene (reference sequence). The CDR3 protein is CSARDPRDRVGQPQHF. In DNA, the CDR3 is TGCAGTGCTAGAGATCCCCGGGACAGGGTAGGACAGCCCCAGCATTTT.

This clonotype was counted a few times. This chain links TRBV10-3 with TRBJ2-7; D might be TRBD1 (5 bases). The germline CDR1 and CDR2 sequences are ENHRY and SYGVKD. CDR3 length: 14 amino acids. V was cut by 10 bases and J by 2 bases, with 18 bases left in between. The CDR3 reads CASPRDTGTYEQYF. The CDR3 coding sequence is TGTGCCAGCCCCCGTGACACAGGAACCTACGAGCAGTACTTC.

The table lists this clonotype with a few counts. The chain is built from TRBV9 and TRBJ1-2; D ambiguous. The CDR3 has 13 amino acids. Germline CDR1 SGDLS, CDR2 YYNGEE. Deletions cut 3 bases from V and 1 base from J, with 7 bases between. CDR3 DNA: TGTGCCAGCAGCGAAGCTCTTAACTATGGCTACACCTTC. This gives the protein CASSEALNYGYTF.

This chain uses TRBV9 with TRBJ1-5; TRBD1 agrees at 8 bases. The germline gives CDR1 SGDLS, CDR2 YYNGEE. V lost 0 bases, J lost 8 bases, and 7 bases stayed unmatched. CDR3 length: 15 residues. This CDR3 is CASSVADRDGEPQHF. The CDR3 DNA reads as TGTGCCAGCAGCGTAGCGGACAGGGACGGAGAGCCCCAGCATTTT.

The chain couples TRBV7-9 to TRBJ1-2; a weak D match, TRBD1 (6 bases). This CDR3 is 14 amino acids long. The germline V gene encodes CDR1 SEHNR and CDR2 FQNEAQ (reference sequence). The ends were cut back, 6 bases at V and 2 bases at J, with 13 bases in the middle. CDR3 sequence: CASRSHRANYGYTF. CDR3 sequence (DNA): TGTGCCAGCAGGTCCCACAGGGCCAACTATGGCTACACCTTC.